These 11 T cell receptor beta chains were all obtained from the same sample, sequenced in a study of blood T cell repertoires in COVID-19. Clones were sequenced by immunoSEQ multiplex PCR, and TCRdb holds only the in-frame ones, with some missing. Of 150,000 or so clones in the sample, around 80% were seen once. Sequences were obtained from PBMCs or T cells enriched from blood (not recorded which). These TCRs come from a man aged 70 or older who had been exposed to COVID-19.

This chain connects TRBV6-5 to TRBJ1-2, with TRBD1 identical over 10 bases. CDR1 and CDR2 from the germline V gene are MNHEY and SVGAGI. There are 15 residues in the CDR3. V was pared by 0 bases and J by 7 bases, with 5 bases of the junction left unmatched. In nucleotides, the CDR3 is TGTGCCAGCAGTTACTCTAGGACAGGGGGTACTGGCTACACCTTC. It translates to CASSYSRTGGTGYTF.

This chain connects TRBV7-2 to TRBJ1-2; perhaps TRBD1 as D (6 bases). The CDR3 is 13 residues long. Germline assignment: CDR1 SGHTA and CDR2 FQGNSA. V lost 5 bases to trimming and J lost 8 bases, with 15 bases between them. In DNA, the CDR3 is TGTGCCAGCAGCCCAAGCCAGGGACAAGGCTACACCTTC. Protein product: CASSPSQGQGYTF.

The chain recombines TRBV19 with TRBJ1-2; D gene unclear. This CDR3 contains 11 residues. The V gene's germline CDR1 is LNHDA and CDR2 SQIVND (reference sequence). V gave up 10 bases and J gave up 8 bases, with 14 bases separating them. Here the CDR3 reads CATKDYVGYTF. DNA for the CDR3: TGTGCCACCAAAGACTATGTAGGCTACACCTTC.

The chain has TRBV5-4 and TRBJ1-1; D might be TRBD1 (6 bases). V was clipped by 5 bases and J by 6 bases, with 17 bases between them. CDR3 length equals 14 residues. Germline CDR1 is SGHNT and CDR2 is YYREEE (reference sequence). CDR3 amino acids: CASSQGFPGAEAFF. The CDR3 DNA is TGTGCCAGCAGTCAGGGGTTTCCTGGTGCTGAAGCTTTCTTT.

This chain uses TRBV12-3 or TRBV12-4 with TRBJ2-7; maybe TRBD2 (6 bases). The germline V and J ends were trimmed by 4 bases and 5 bases, with 12 bases remaining between them. The CDR3 sequence is 13 residues long. The CDR3 here is CASSSGAGDEQYF. The CDR3 nucleotides read TGTGCCAGCAGTTCGGGAGCCGGGGACGAGCAGTACTTC.

The rearrangement links TRBV9 to TRBJ1-4, with D maybe TRBD1 (6 bases). Deletions cut 4 bases from V and 10 bases from J, with 11 bases between. The CDR3 loop spans 12 amino acids. Germline loops: CDR1 SGDLS, CDR2 YYNGEE. CDR3 DNA: TGTGCCAGCAGCTCAGGGGCCGGAAAACTGTTTTTT. It is translated as CASSSGAGKLFF.

J is TRBJ2-1 and V is TRBV18; 8 bases are shared with TRBD1. The CDR3 consists of 16 residues. Trimming at V came to 4 bases and at J to 1 base, leaving 6 bases not matched to a gene. Germline V gene lookup returns CDR1 KGHSH and CDR2 LQKENI. The CDR3 sequence: CASSQGQGGSYNEQFF. Here the CDR3 DNA reads TGTGCCAGCTCACAAGGACAGGGCGGTTCCTACAATGAGCAGTTCTTC.

The chain is built from TRBV20-1 and TRBJ2-1, with TRBD2 as a possible D gene (6 bases). The CDR3 has 16 amino acids. Germline V CDR1 and CDR2: DFQATT, SNEGSKA (reference sequence). V was pared by 3 bases and J by 4 bases, with 19 bases between. The CDR3 DNA follows: TGCAGTGCTAGTCTCCGCGGAGCGGGTGGATACAATGAGCAGTTCTTC. Encoded protein: CSASLRGAGGYNEQFF.

CDR3 sequence: CAISERSSGAIQETQYF. The CDR3 DNA follows: TGTGCCATCAGTGAGAGGTCAAGCGGGGCCATTCAAGAGACCCAGTACTTC. This chain links TRBV10-3 with TRBJ2-5; 7 nucleotides agree with TRBD2. Germline lookup yields CDR1 ENHRY and CDR2 SYGVKD. The CDR3 extends over 17 amino acids. V shed 2 bases and J 2 bases; nucleotides not matched to a gene: 11.

The rearrangement links TRBV14 to TRBJ2-7; 7 nucleotides line up with TRBD1. Per germline, CDR1 SGHDN and CDR2 FVKESK. With V trimmed by 2 bases and J by 7 bases, 11 bases remained unmatched. The CDR3 covers 15 residues. This CDR3 is CASSQLRQGLREQYF. The CDR3 DNA reads TGTGCCAGCAGCCAATTGCGACAGGGCCTTAGAGAGCAGTACTTC.

The chain links TRBV4-3 to TRBJ2-3; 7 positions match TRBD2. The V and J ends lost 1 base and 4 bases, in that order; junction bases with no gene match: 5. Germline CDR1 is LGHNA and CDR2 is YSLEER. The CDR3 has 15 amino acids. The CDR3 protein is CASSQGERGPDTQYF. DNA of the CDR3: TGCGCCAGCAGCCAAGGCGAGCGGGGACCAGATACGCAGTATTTT.